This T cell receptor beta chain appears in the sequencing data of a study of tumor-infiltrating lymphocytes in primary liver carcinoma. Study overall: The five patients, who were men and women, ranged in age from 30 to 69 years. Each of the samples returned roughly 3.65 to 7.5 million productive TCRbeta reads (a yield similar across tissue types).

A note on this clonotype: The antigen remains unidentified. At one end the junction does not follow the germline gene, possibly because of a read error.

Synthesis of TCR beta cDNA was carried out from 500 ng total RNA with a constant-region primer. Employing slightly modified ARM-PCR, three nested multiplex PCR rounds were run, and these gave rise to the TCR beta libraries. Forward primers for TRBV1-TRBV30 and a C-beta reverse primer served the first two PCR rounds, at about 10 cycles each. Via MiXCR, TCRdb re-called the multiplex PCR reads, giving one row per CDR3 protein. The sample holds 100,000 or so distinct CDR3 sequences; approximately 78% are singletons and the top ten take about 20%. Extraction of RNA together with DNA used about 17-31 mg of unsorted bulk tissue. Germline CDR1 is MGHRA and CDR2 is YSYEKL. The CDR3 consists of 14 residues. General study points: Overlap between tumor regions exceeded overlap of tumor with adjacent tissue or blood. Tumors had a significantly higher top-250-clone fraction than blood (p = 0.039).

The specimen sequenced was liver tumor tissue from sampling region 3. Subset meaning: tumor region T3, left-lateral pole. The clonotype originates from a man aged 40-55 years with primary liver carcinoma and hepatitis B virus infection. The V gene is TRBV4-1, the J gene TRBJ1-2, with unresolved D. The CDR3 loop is CTSSQSQEFYGYTF. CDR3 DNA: TGCACCAGCAGCCAATCTCAGGAATTCTATGGCTACACCTTC.